A selection of T cell receptor beta chains follows, all from one sample in a study of vaccination and CD4 T cells after COVID-19. These receptors are not linked to any known antigen. TCRdb re-called the PCR reads through MiXCR, storing one row per CDR3 protein. The table shows about 23,000 distinct CDR3 sequences, with approximately 67% occurring only once. Specimen: CD4+ T cells from blood, cultured in vitro, collected after SARS-CoV-2 vaccination. Source of these receptors: a human donor who received a COVID-19 vaccine. Each CDR3 is given with its conserved first and last residue. The D gene is left open where the match is weak. Only part of the rows carry a size: once, few, many, or a class if the clone is expanded.

D: TRBD2; J: TRBJ2-1; V: TRBV20-1; size: .; CDR3: CSASVAGEGNEQFF; DNA: TGCAGTGCTAGTGTGGCGGGGGAGGGCAATGAGCAGTTCTTC
D: TRBD1; J: TRBJ1-6; V: TRBV25-1; size: .; CDR3: CASSDGDRTLSPLHF; DNA: TGTGCCAGCAGTGATGGGGACAGGACCCTCTCACCCCTCCACTTT
D: .; J: TRBJ1-2; V: TRBV6-1; size: .; CDR3: CASSVNREVDGYTF; DNA: TGTGCCAGCAGTGTGAACAGGGAGGTAGATGGCTACACCTTC
D: .; J: TRBJ2-7; V: TRBV6-1; size: .; CDR3: CASSLRPDYEQYF; DNA: TGTGCCAGCAGTCTCCGACCGGACTACGAGCAGTACTTC
D: TRBD2; J: TRBJ2-2; V: TRBV6-1; size: .; CDR3: CALQRGGLPGPGELFF; DNA: TGTGCCTTACAGCGGGGGGGCCTGCCCGGCCCCGGGGAGCTGTTTTTT
D: TRBD1; J: TRBJ1-2; V: TRBV29-1; size: .; CDR3: CSGAPGQGSYGYTF; DNA: TGCAGCGGTGCCCCGGGACAGGGGTCCTATGGCTACACCTTC
D: TRBD1; J: TRBJ1-1; V: TRBV7-2; size: .; CDR3: CASSLRSGQGAEAFF; DNA: TGTGCCAGCAGCTTACGTTCGGGACAGGGGGCTGAAGCTTTCTTT
D: .; J: TRBJ1-2; V: TRBV5-1; size: .; CDR3: CASSLGQYTNTF; DNA: TGCGCCAGCAGCCTAGGACAGTATACGAACACCTTC
D: .; J: TRBJ1-6; V: TRBV15; size: .; CDR3: CATSRDKGTPLHF; DNA: TGTGCCACCAGCAGAGATAAGGGGACACCCCTCCACTTT
D: .; J: TRBJ1-5; V: TRBV6-1; size: .; CDR3: CASSEVGLAQHF; DNA: TGTGCCAGCAGTGAAGTGGGCTTGGCCCAGCATTTT
D: .; J: TRBJ1-6; V: TRBV27; size: .; CDR3: CASSRERRSYNSPLHF; DNA: TGTGCCAGCAGTAGAGAGAGGAGGTCCTATAATTCACCCCTCCACTTT
D: TRBD1; J: TRBJ2-3; V: TRBV18; size: .; CDR3: CASSPSTGSADTQYF; DNA: TGTGCCAGCTCACCATCGACAGGGTCGGCAGATACGCAGTATTTT
D: .; J: TRBJ1-5; V: TRBV19; size: .; CDR3: CASGGMTEHQPQHF; DNA: TGTGCCAGCGGGGGTATGACAGAGCATCAGCCCCAGCATTTT
D: TRBD2; J: TRBJ2-3; V: TRBV5-4; size: .; CDR3: CASSTSGGAGTDTQYF; DNA: TGTGCCAGCAGTACTAGCGGGGGGGCCGGCACAGATACGCAGTATTTT
D: TRBD1; J: TRBJ2-7; V: TRBV6-1; size: few; CDR3: CASTRDRVAYEQYF; DNA: TGTGCCAGCACCCGGGACAGGGTGGCCTACGAGCAGTACTTC
D: .; J: TRBJ1-2; V: TRBV19; size: .; CDR3: CASSRSNLRDSRGYTF; DNA: TGTGCCAGTAGTCGATCCAATCTTCGGGACTCTAGGGGCTACACCTTC
D: .; J: TRBJ1-5; V: TRBV5-8; size: .; CDR3: CASSLATESNQPQHF; DNA: TGTGCCAGCAGCTTGGCGACGGAGAGCAATCAGCCCCAGCATTTT
D: .; J: TRBJ1-2; V: TRBV9; size: .; CDR3: CASSGGPGYGYTF; DNA: TGTGCCAGCAGCGGGGGACCGGGCTATGGCTACACCTTC
D: TRBD2; J: TRBJ2-5; V: TRBV28; size: .; CDR3: CASSPQLAGGQETQYF; DNA: TGTGCCAGCAGTCCCCAACTAGCGGGGGGGCAAGAGACCCAGTACTTC
D: TRBD2; J: TRBJ2-5; V: TRBV20-1; size: once; CDR3: CSAGGTSGKETQYF; DNA: TGCAGTGCTGGAGGGACTAGCGGTAAAGAGACCCAGTACTTC
D: .; J: TRBJ1-2; V: TRBV20-1; size: .; CDR3: CSARGASGYTF; DNA: TGCAGTGCTCGGGGGGCGAGTGGCTACACCTTC
D: TRBD2; J: TRBJ2-2; V: TRBV6-5; size: .; CDR3: CASSYRREGGELFF; DNA: TGTGCCAGCAGTTACCGGAGGGAGGGCGGGGAGCTGTTTTTT
D: .; J: TRBJ2-3; V: TRBV24-1; size: once; CDR3: CATSSAERSSTDTQYF; DNA: TGTGCCACCAGTTCTGCGGAGCGGTCTAGCACAGATACGCAGTATTTT
D: TRBD1; J: TRBJ2-3; V: TRBV6-1; size: .; CDR3: CASIPGQGSTDTQYF; DNA: TGTGCCAGCATTCCGGGACAGGGGAGCACAGATACGCAGTATTTT
D: .; J: TRBJ1-2; V: TRBV7-2; size: few; CDR3: CASSYAAGQTGYTF; DNA: TGTGCCAGCAGTTATGCGGCAGGGCAGACTGGCTACACCTTC
D: TRBD1; J: TRBJ1-1; V: TRBV18; size: .; CDR3: CASSLRRDSEAFF; DNA: TGTGCCAGCTCACTCCGCCGGGACAGCGAAGCTTTCTTT
D: .; J: TRBJ1-2; V: TRBV20-1; size: few; CDR3: CSVSPFYGYTF; DNA: TGCAGTGTTAGCCCTTTCTATGGCTACACCTTC
D: TRBD1; J: TRBJ2-7; V: TRBV27; size: .; CDR3: CASRNKLRDRGWYEQYF; DNA: TGTGCCAGCCGGAACAAACTCCGGGACAGGGGGTGGTACGAGCAGTACTTC
D: TRBD1; J: TRBJ2-5; V: TRBV24-1; size: few; CDR3: CATSDLRQGQETQYF; DNA: TGTGCCACCAGTGATTTGAGACAGGGCCAAGAGACCCAGTACTTC
D: .; J: TRBJ1-5; V: TRBV19; size: .; CDR3: CASSIDGGGDQPQHF; DNA: TGTGCCAGTAGTATTGATGGCGGGGGCGATCAGCCCCAGCATTTT
D: TRBD2; J: TRBJ2-3; V: TRBV7-2; size: .; CDR3: CASSSKGGAGGDTQYF; DNA: TGTGCCAGCAGTTCGAAGGGGGGAGCGGGGGGAGATACGCAGTATTTT
D: TRBD1; J: TRBJ1-1; V: TRBV27; size: .; CDR3: CASRPLRGRTEAFF; DNA: TGTGCCAGCAGGCCACTTAGGGGGCGGACTGAAGCTTTCTTT
D: TRBD1; J: TRBJ2-3; V: TRBV20-1; size: few; CDR3: CSARDSRGRQDTQYF; DNA: TGCAGTGCTAGAGATTCCAGGGGGCGACAAGATACGCAGTATTTT
D: .; J: TRBJ1-2; V: TRBV2; size: .; CDR3: CASSEEGQGQGYTF; DNA: TGTGCCAGCAGTGAAGAAGGCCAGGGTCAAGGCTACACCTTC
D: TRBD2; J: TRBJ2-3; V: TRBV6-1; size: .; CDR3: CASSRRGSTDTQYF; DNA: TGTGCCAGCAGCCGGCGGGGGAGCACAGATACGCAGTATTTT
D: .; J: TRBJ1-4; V: TRBV20-1; size: .; CDR3: CSASSARGQLKGEKLFF; DNA: TGCAGTGCTAGTAGTGCCCGAGGACAGCTCAAGGGGGAAAAACTGTTTTTT
D: .; J: TRBJ2-3; V: TRBV2; size: few; CDR3: CASRTTGTDTQYF; DNA: TGTGCCAGCAGAACTACAGGGACAGATACGCAGTATTTT
D: TRBD1; J: TRBJ1-1; V: TRBV19; size: .; CDR3: CASSAHWTGKNTEAFF; DNA: TGTGCCAGTAGTGCACACTGGACAGGGAAGAACACTGAAGCTTTCTTT
D: .; J: TRBJ1-1; V: TRBV30; size: .; CDR3: CAWRLGGTEAFF; DNA: TGTGCCTGGAGACTAGGAGGTACTGAAGCTTTCTTT
D: TRBD2; J: TRBJ2-5; V: TRBV11-3; size: .; CDR3: CASSQRTSGGQETQYF; DNA: TGTGCCAGCAGCCAACGGACTAGCGGGGGCCAAGAGACCCAGTACTTC
D: .; J: TRBJ2-2; V: TRBV7-3; size: few; CDR3: CASSLRGDTGELFF; DNA: TGTGCCAGCAGCTTAAGGGGGGACACCGGGGAGCTGTTTTTT
D: .; J: TRBJ2-6; V: TRBV5-3; size: .; CDR3: CASSLGVGTSGANVLTF; DNA: TGTGCCAGCAGCTTGGGGGTAGGGACCTCTGGGGCCAACGTCCTGACTTTC
D: TRBD1; J: TRBJ1-5; V: TRBV2; size: few; CDR3: CASRQDRGSNQPQHF; DNA: TGTGCCAGCAGACAAGACAGGGGTAGCAATCAGCCCCAGCATTTT
D: TRBD2; J: TRBJ2-3; V: TRBV20-1; size: .; CDR3: CSARDRLAGVTDTQYF; DNA: TGCAGTGCTAGAGATAGACTAGCGGGGGTGACAGATACGCAGTATTTT
D: .; J: TRBJ2-3; V: TRBV25-1; size: .; CDR3: CASSRGDSSTDTQYF; DNA: TGTGCCAGCAGCCGCGGGGACAGTAGCACAGATACGCAGTATTTT
D: TRBD2; J: TRBJ2-5; V: TRBV6-5; size: .; CDR3: CASSYSGRGGAAETQYF; DNA: TGTGCCAGCAGTTACTCAGGGCGCGGGGGGGCCGCAGAGACCCAGTACTTC
D: .; J: TRBJ1-5; V: TRBV19; size: .; CDR3: CASRQAFSNQPQHF; DNA: TGTGCCAGTCGACAGGCCTTTAGCAATCAGCCCCAGCATTTT
D: .; J: TRBJ2-6; V: TRBV19; size: few; CDR3: CASRSGANVLTF; DNA: TGTGCCAGTCGCTCTGGGGCCAACGTCCTGACTTTC
D: TRBD2; J: TRBJ2-3; V: TRBV6-4; size: .; CDR3: CASSDSGGGIRDTQYF; DNA: TGTGCCAGCAGTGACTCCGGGGGGGGCATTAGAGATACGCAGTATTTT
D: .; J: TRBJ2-5; V: TRBV20-1; size: .; CDR3: CSAPRIQETQYF; DNA: TGCAGTGCGCCACGGATCCAAGAGACCCAGTACTTC
D: TRBD1; J: TRBJ1-5; V: TRBV19; size: once; CDR3: CASTPTGAYSNQPQHF; DNA: TGTGCCAGTACCCCGACAGGGGCTTATAGCAATCAGCCCCAGCATTTT
D: .; J: TRBJ1-1; V: TRBV20-1; size: .; CDR3: CSARGLPGQNTEAFF; DNA: TGCAGTGCTAGAGGCCTGCCGGGCCAGAACACTGAAGCTTTCTTT
D: .; J: TRBJ1-6; V: TRBV19; size: .; CDR3: CATKDGLYNSPLHF; DNA: TGTGCCACCAAGGACGGGCTCTATAATTCACCCCTCCACTTT
D: .; J: TRBJ1-6; V: TRBV12-3/TRBV12-4; size: once; CDR3: CASSLFGGDSPLHF; DNA: TGTGCCAGCAGTTTATTCGGCGGGGATTCACCCCTCCACTTT
D: TRBD1; J: TRBJ1-1; V: TRBV6-5; size: .; CDR3: CASSWTGGEAFF; DNA: TGTGCCAGCAGTTGGACAGGGGGAGAAGCTTTCTTT
D: TRBD1; J: TRBJ1-1; V: TRBV6-1; size: .; CDR3: CASLRGPRDEAFF; DNA: TGTGCCAGTCTAAGGGGGCCTCGGGATGAAGCTTTCTTT
D: .; J: TRBJ1-5; V: TRBV2; size: .; CDR3: CASSETWTKDQPQHF; DNA: TGTGCCAGCAGTGAAACCTGGACAAAGGATCAGCCCCAGCATTTT
D: .; J: TRBJ1-1; V: TRBV7-2; size: .; CDR3: CASSQHTEAFF; DNA: TGTGCCAGCAGCCAGCACACTGAAGCTTTCTTT
D: TRBD2; J: TRBJ2-1; V: TRBV6-1; size: .; CDR3: CASSEAQDSGDPSYNEQFF; DNA: TGTGCCAGCAGTGAAGCGCAGGATAGCGGGGACCCCTCCTACAATGAGCAGTTCTTC